Included here is one T cell receptor (beta chain) sequence, with context. These data are taken from a study of blood T cell repertoires in COVID-19. About the research overall: T cells, B-cell-depleted T cells, or PBMCs provided the cDNA or gDNA that served as material.

Per the study methods: Cell counts per sample came from amplifying reference gene primers. Only in-frame clones appear in the TCRdb table, and some are missing; sequencing was by immunoSEQ multiplex PCR. V and J calls and clone size are given by that table; D and trimming were obtained from the DNA. This table holds 15,000 to 20,000 clones, about 90% found once. The CDR3 runs to 14 residues. Germline CDR1 and CDR2: SGHDT and YYEEEE. The V end lost 7 bases, the J end lost 4 bases, and 15 bases lay between the germline ends. The sequencing input was peripheral blood. This sequence joins TRBV5-6 and TRBJ2-1; D remains unclear. The source of this sequence is a man aged 60 to 69 with active COVID-19. This CDR3 is CASVRRSSYNEQFF. The CDR3 DNA follows: TGTGCCAGCGTTCGACGTAGCTCGTACAATGAGCAGTTCTTC.